A selection of T cell receptor beta chains follows, all from one sample in a study of T-cell reconstitution after alpha-beta-depleted transplantation in children. TCRdb re-analysed the PCR reads in MiXCR, keeping a single row per CDR3 protein. The sample has hundreds of thousands of distinct CDR3 sequences; 13% are singletons. The specimen comprised PBMCs, mostly from graft donor cells, sampled 360 days after TCRalphabeta/CD19-depleted stem cell transplant. These receptor sequences come from a male patient younger than 18 who had a stem cell transplant for acute myeloid leukemia, so the T cells may come from the graft donor. The CDR3 runs from the conserved cysteine through the conserved F or W. The D gene is left open where the match is weak.

TRBV5-5	.	CASSLDQIYGYTF
TRBV29-1	.	CSVEDRSPGIGTDTQYF
TRBV7-9	.	CASQTGLAQETQYF
TRBV6-2/TRBV6-3	TRBD2	CASSYWPTGGSFDEQFF
TRBV20-1	.	CSARTGAGSPRGQFF
TRBV7-8	.	CASMRRPRATHSEQYF
TRBV5-1	TRBD1	CASSQRQGAKTGELFF
TRBV29-1	.	CSVRATENYEQYF
TRBV9	TRBD2	CASSVANPKSGSLYEQYF
TRBV28	.	CASSYGRQPYQETQYF
TRBV4-2	.	CASSHELTYQFF
TRBV30	.	CAWSVRRGTDTQYF
TRBV4-1	TRBD1	CASSQAPRDSGNQPQHF
TRBV29-1	.	CSVGQAGFHTGELFF
TRBV18	TRBD1	CASSPPLTGQVDPGELFF
TRBV20-1	.	CSAPTAQETQYF
TRBV28	TRBD2	CASPGTSENTGELFF
TRBV5-1	TRBD2	CASSDVGLAAQYF
TRBV27	TRBD2	CASSPTSGSLSEQFF
TRBV15	TRBD2	CATRETSGNTQYF
TRBV2	TRBD1	CASSEAGQGTSTDTQYF
TRBV5-1	TRBD2	CASSPGLPSYEQYF
TRBV29-1	TRBD2	CSVEGVSSGIVDEQFF
TRBV28	TRBD1	CASSPHRGTGYNEQFF
TRBV4-2	.	CASSQDRATPSAKNIQYF
TRBV2	.	CASSTSRISNQPQHF
TRBV20-1	.	CSARSPPTGQGEAFF
TRBV23-1	.	CASSPLETGCLPYEQYF
TRBV4-3	TRBD1	CASSRTTGTGALYEQYF
TRBV28	.	CVSRGDEQFF
TRBV7-3	TRBD2	CASSYPTSGTDTQYF
TRBV10-3	.	CAISSRRDRYEQYF
TRBV5-1	.	CASSPPGHPPYEQYF